The T cell receptor beta chain under discussion was sequenced for a study of blood T cell repertoires in COVID-19. Turning to the study itself: Whether acute or convalescent, the COVID-19 samples came from the United States, Italy and Spain. In each case, the material was cDNA or gDNA derived from T cells, B-cell-depleted T cells, or PBMCs.

Per the authors' pipeline: Counts of nucleated cells, estimated from reference gene primer amplification, were obtained. Only in-frame clones appear in the TCRdb table, and some are missing; sequencing was by immunoSEQ multiplex PCR. The D gene and trimming were derived from the DNA, and the V and J assignments and clone size from that table. The repertoire includes 250,000 to 350,000 clones, roughly 86% of them detected once, and about 10% sits in the top ten. Losses at the gene ends were 0 bases for V and 6 bases for J; bases not matched to a gene: 7. This CDR3 is 16 amino acids long. The V gene's germline CDR1 is MGHDK and CDR2 SYGVNS.

The TCR comes from a woman in her 30s with COVID-19, enrolled during active disease. The sequenced material came from peripheral blood. J is TRBJ2-1 and V is TRBV25-1; TRBD1 matches 8 bases. The CDR3 DNA is TGTGCCAGCAGTGAATATGGCGGACAGGGAGTCAATGAGCAGTTCTTC. Translation: CASSEYGGQGVNEQFF.